Following are 23 T cell receptor beta chains from one sample sequenced in a study of shared clonotypes between healthy human individuals (dated by TCRdb to the early 2020s). The method behind the library was the immunoSEQ multiplex PCR assay. TCRdb limited this immuneACCESS table to in-frame rearrangements with V and J called. A share of clones is missing; checked studies link under half to unresolved V genes, and the rest is unexplained. The sample contains approximately 2,000,000 clones, about nine tenths of them found a single time. In total, the top ten clones hold around 0.35% of the sample. Material: naive CD4+ T cells from PBMCs. The sample's cell subset or site label is to be understood as: CD45RA+ positively selected. These receptors came from a man between 18 and 29 years old in good health. Some clones in this sample may be carry-over from other donors' samples.

The genes are TRBV11-3 and TRBJ2-1; 7 positions match TRBD2. The CDR3 extends over 15 amino acids. V shed 5 bases and J 8 bases; nucleotides not matched to a gene: 12. CDR1 is SGHNT and CDR2 is YENEEA in the germline V gene. The chain's CDR3 is CASSPGASGTYEQFF. The CDR3 DNA follows: TGTGCCAGCAGCCCTGGGGCTAGCGGCACCTATGAGCAGTTCTTC.

The rearrangement uses TRBV28 and TRBJ1-2, with 11 bases matching TRBD1. The CDR3 totals 16 residues. Looked up from germline, CDR1 is MDHEN and CDR2 is SYDVKM. After removal of 6 bases from V and 4 bases from J, the junction contained 10 bases not matched to a gene. The CDR3 DNA is TGTGCCAGCAGGGACCCCCGGACAGGGGGCAGCTATGGCTACACCTTC. Translated: CASRDPRTGGSYGYTF.

The chain is built from TRBV7-9 and TRBJ2-7; 12 bases match TRBD2. This CDR3 comprises 16 residues. V lost 5 bases to trimming and J lost 4 bases; unmatched junction nucleotides: 9. The V gene's germline CDR1 is SEHNR and CDR2 FQNEAQ (reference sequence). The CDR3 sequence: CASSARLAGDRYEQYF. The CDR3 bases are TGTGCCAGCAGCGCACGACTAGCGGGAGATCGGTACGAGCAGTACTTC.

The chain links TRBV5-1 to TRBJ1-2; D is possibly TRBD1 (5 bases). Germline V gene sequence: CDR1 SGHRS, CDR2 YFSETQ. The CDR3 consists of 15 residues. Between the trimmed V and J ends, which lost 0 bases and 4 bases, there was a span of 13 bases. CDR3 coding DNA: TGCGCCAGCAGCTTGGATCCAGGGAAGGGCTATGGCTACACCTTC. Its protein product is CASSLDPGKGYGYTF.

The chain carries TRBV21-1 and TRBJ2-2. TRBV21-1 is an annotated pseudogene. The CDR3 is 19 residues long. The CDR3 DNA sequence: TGTGCCAGCAGCAAAGTTTTAGGCAACTCTGGGGAGAACACCGGGGAGCTGTTTTTT. This sequence encodes CASSKVLGNSGENTGELFF.

The chain has TRBV6-1 and TRBJ2-7, with 12 bases lining up with TRBD2. The CDR3 contains 15 residues. With 4 bases clipped from V and 6 bases from J, the junction kept 7 bases outside the gene matches. The germline V gene has CDR1 MNHNS and CDR2 SASEGT. In DNA form, the CDR3 reads TGTGCCAGCAGTGGCCTCTCTAGCGGGAGGGTCGAGCAGTACTTC. Residues: CASSGLSSGRVEQYF.

V usage is TRBV4-2 and J usage is TRBJ2-3, with D tentatively TRBD1 (6 bases). This CDR3 spans 15 amino acids. In germline, CDR1 is LGHNA, CDR2 YNFKEQ. Trimming stripped 0 bases from V and 5 bases from J, with 12 bases between. The CDR3, as DNA: TGTGCCAGCAGCCAAGATAGGCAGGGGAAAGATACGCAGTATTTT. It yields the protein CASSQDRQGKDTQYF.

The V gene is TRBV6-1, the J gene TRBJ1-2, with D tentatively TRBD1 (5 bases). The CDR3 has 12 residues. In germline, CDR1 is MNHNS, CDR2 SASEGT. Trimming took 6 bases from V and 6 from J, leaving 11 bases between them. CDR3 sequence reads: CASSLPGNGYTF. CDR3 bases: TGTGCCAGCAGCTTACCAGGGAATGGCTACACCTTC.

The chain recombines TRBV5-1 with TRBJ1-1; weak D call: TRBD1 (5 bases). Germline CDR1 reads SGHRS; CDR2 reads YFSETQ. The CDR3 extends over 15 amino acids. Trimming took off 4 bases at V and 0 bases at J, with 13 bases between the two ends. CDR3 residues: CASSIGTTLNTEAFF. DNA for the CDR3: TGCGCCAGCAGCATAGGGACGACTTTGAACACTGAAGCTTTCTTT.

This clone occurred once. CDR3 nucleotide sequence: TGTGCCAGCAGCCCCACCTCGGGTAGCCATGAAAAACTGTTTTTT. Translation: CASSPTSGSHEKLFF. The chain couples TRBV5-5 to TRBJ1-4; the D is unclear. Germline CDR1 is SGHKS and CDR2 is YYEKEE (reference sequence). The CDR3 has 15 residues. Trimming took 4 bases from V and 6 from J, leaving 16 bases between them. The full variable domain, in which reference TRBV5-5 and TRBJ1-4 provide the parts outside the CDR3, is DAGVTQSPTHLIKTRGQQVTLRCSPISGHKSVSWYQQVLGQGPQFIFQYYEKEERGRGNFPDRFSARQFPNYSSELNVNALLLGDSALYLCASSPTSGSHEKLFFGSGTQLSVL.

J is TRBJ2-7 and V is TRBV27; D is possibly TRBD1 or TRBD2 (6 bases each). Trimming took off 5 bases at V and 2 bases at J, with 16 bases between the two ends. The V gene's germline CDR1 is MNHEY and CDR2 SMNVEV (reference sequence). The CDR3 consists of 15 residues. CDR3 loop: CASSPTGAGTYEQYF. The CDR3, as DNA: TGTGCCAGCAGTCCGACAGGCGCGGGAACCTACGAGCAGTACTTC.

This clone was seen a single time. This chain uses TRBV30 with TRBJ2-5; perhaps TRBD2 as D (5 bases). In germline, CDR1 is GTSNPN, CDR2 SVGIG (reference sequence). The CDR3 has 14 amino acids. Trimming took 4 bases from V and 2 from J, leaving 14 bases between them. CDR3 sequence (DNA): TGTGCCTGGAATTCGGTCGGCGGGCAAGAGACCCAGTACTTC. It translates to CAWNSVGGQETQYF.

V gene TRBV30 combines with J gene TRBJ1-3; D remains unclear. From germline, CDR1 is GTSNPN and CDR2 SVGIG (reference sequence). The V and J ends lost 1 base and 1 base respectively, with 5 bases between them. This CDR3 has 13 amino acids. CDR3 sequence: CAWSALSGNTIYF. The CDR3 bases are TGTGCCTGGAGTGCTCTATCTGGAAACACCATATATTTT.

For this clone: The sample has other DNA sequences that encode this CDR3 too. The chain couples TRBV5-1 to TRBJ2-1; no definite D call. Trimming took off 0 bases at V and 7 bases at J, with 5 bases between the two ends. Germline-derived CDR1 and CDR2 are SGHRS and YFSETQ. The CDR3 is made up of 12 amino acids. CDR3 sequence (DNA): TGCGCCAGCAGCTTGGAAGGGAATGAGCAGTTCTTC. Translating it yields CASSLEGNEQFF.

About this clone itself: The same CDR3 can be traced to other DNA sequences in this sample. V and J are TRBV7-3 and TRBJ2-1; 7 bases are shared with TRBD2. Looked up from germline, CDR1 is SGHTA and CDR2 is FQGTGA. Unmatched junction bases numbered 7, after V lost 5 bases and J lost 3 bases. The CDR3 is 15 residues long. The CDR3, as DNA: TGTGCCAGCAGCCCGGGTGGCGGGAGCTACAATGAGCAGTTCTTC. This codes for CASSPGGGSYNEQFF.

The chain employs TRBV2 and TRBJ1-3; TRBD1 might be the D (5 bases). Trimming cost V 6 bases and J 4 bases, with 10 bases left between them. This CDR3 comprises 13 residues. Germline V CDR1 and CDR2: SNHLY, FYNNEI. CDR3 nucleotides: TGTGCCAGCAGAGAACGGGACGGAAACACCATATATTTT. Translated, it gives CASRERDGNTIYF.

This clone was detected only once. This chain links TRBV28 with TRBJ2-5; 7 nucleotides align to TRBD2. Losses at the gene ends were 2 bases for V and 1 base for J; bases not matched to a gene: 7. The CDR3 is made up of 16 amino acids. Germline V lookup: CDR1 MDHEN, CDR2 SYDVKM. CDR3 loop: CASSLRASGTQETQYF. DNA of the CDR3: TGTGCCAGCAGTTTAAGGGCTAGCGGAACCCAAGAGACCCAGTACTTC.

The chain has TRBV9 and TRBJ2-1; possible D gene TRBD2, 6 bases. This CDR3 is built from 14 residues. V was shortened by 6 bases and J by 0 bases, with 10 bases between the two germline ends. Germline CDR1 is SGDLS and CDR2 is YYNGEE. CDR3 sequence (DNA): TGTGCCAGCACTCGCGGGAACTCCTACAATGAGCAGTTCTTC. Its protein product is CASTRGNSYNEQFF.

A single count supports this clone. Other DNA sequences in this sample translate to the same CDR3. The rearrangement uses TRBV7-2 and TRBJ2-5; the D gene is possibly TRBD2 (5 bases). The CDR3 spans 12 residues. With 4 bases removed from V and 5 bases from J, the gap between germline ends came to 8 bases. The V gene's germline CDR1 is SGHTA and CDR2 FQGNSA. CDR3 nucleotides: TGTGCCAGCAGCTCCCAGCGGGAGACCCAGTACTTC. This sequence encodes CASSSQRETQYF.

The chain carries TRBV5-1 and TRBJ2-7; a possible D gene is TRBD1 (5 bases). Germline V gives CDR1 SGHRS, CDR2 YFSETQ. Trimming left V 2 bases short and J 7 bases short, with 13 bases between. This CDR3 region has 13 residues. Here the CDR3 reads CASSLRGDTEQYF. Written as DNA, the CDR3 is TGCGCCAGCAGCTTAAGGGGCGATACGGAGCAGTACTTC.

This sequence joins TRBV9 and TRBJ2-2; 7 nucleotides align to TRBD1. Germline values: CDR1 SGDLS, CDR2 YYNGEE. The CDR3 has 15 residues. J was trimmed by 3 bases and V by 4 bases; bases with no gene match: 6. CDR3 loop: CASSPRQGDTGELFF. The CDR3 bases are TGTGCCAGCAGCCCCCGACAGGGCGACACCGGGGAGCTGTTTTTT.

The V gene is TRBV5-1, the J gene TRBJ1-3, with D hard to call. CDR3 length: 16 amino acids. The V gene lost 0 bases and the J gene lost 0 bases, with 10 bases spanning the gap. CDR1 is SGHRS, CDR2 YFSETQ, per germline. Here the CDR3 DNA reads TGCGCCAGCAGCTTGGATGCTGGAGGCTCTGGAAACACCATATATTTT. Its translation: CASSLDAGGSGNTIYF.

The rearrangement links TRBV6-5 to TRBJ2-2; 9 positions agree with TRBD2. The CDR3 has 16 amino acids. Germline loops: CDR1 MNHEY, CDR2 SVGAGI. The V gene end was trimmed by 2 bases and the J gene end by 6 bases; junction bases not matched to a gene: 7. CDR3 nucleotide sequence: TGTGCCAGCAGTTACGAGATAGCGGGAGTCGCCGGGGAGCTGTTTTTT. It encodes CASSYEIAGVAGELFF.